These 9 T cell receptor beta chains originate from one sample sequenced in a study of CD8+CD57+ T cells in acquired aplastic anemia. Individuals selected for sequencing had exhibited CD8+CD57+ cell expansion on flow cytometry. Genomic DNA provided the template from which TCR beta VDJ and CDR3 profiles were obtained. TCRdb itself ran the reads through MiXCR, one entry per CDR3 protein. This sample has 190,000 or so distinct CDR3 sequences, with approximately 48% found just once. The material sequenced was sorted CD4+, CD8+, or CD8+CD57+ T cells (not recorded which) from PBMCs. These TCRs come from a human donor with aplastic anemia.

This clonotype was counted at least ten times. The chain links TRBV19 to TRBJ2-1; a weak D match, TRBD1 (5 bases). The V end was cut by 1 base, the J end by 7 bases, with 17 bases between. The germline V gene has CDR1 LNHDA and CDR2 SQIVND (reference sequence). CDR3 size: 16 residues. The CDR3 is CASSIARGAPGNEQFF. The CDR3 DNA sequence: TGTGCCAGTAGTATAGCCCGTGGGGCTCCGGGTAATGAGCAGTTCTTC.

This rearrangement joins TRBV20-1 to TRBJ2-3, with a possible D match to TRBD2 (6 bases). Trimming stripped 0 bases from V and 2 bases from J, with 30 bases between. This CDR3 is 21 amino acids long. Looked up from germline, CDR1 is DFQATT and CDR2 is SNEGSKA (reference sequence). The CDR3 bases are TGCAGTGCTAGAGATACGGCGTCCGGGACCGTTGTAGCGGCGTACACAGATACGCAGTATTTT. Translated, it gives CSARDTASGTVVAAYTDTQYF.

For this clonotype: Likely a read error: the CDR3 ends without its conserved phenylalanine or tryptophan. It is unclear where the CDR3 begins or ends on the DNA, so no DNA is shown, and the CDR3 is as TCRdb lists it. The CDR3 sequence is CASSEGALQETQCL. The chain links TRBV7-8 to TRBJ2-5; the D segment call TRBD1 is taken from the table without a DNA check. CDR1 and CDR2 (germline): SGHVS, FQNEAQ. The CDR3 extends over 14 residues, inclusive of both ends.

A note on this clonotype: A much larger clone sits a single nucleotide away, making a read error possible. The V and J genes are TRBV18 and TRBJ2-7, with D possibly TRBD1 on 6 matching bases. The CDR3 is made up of 14 amino acids. Per germline, CDR1 KGHSH and CDR2 LQKENI. The CDR3 sequence is CASPPQGTTDEQYF. CDR3 coding DNA: TGTGCCAGCCCACCACAGGGAACCACGGACGAGCAGTACTTC.

This chain joins TRBV11-3 and TRBJ1-2, with 7 positions matching TRBD1. The germline V gene encodes CDR1 SGHNT and CDR2 YENEEA. Unmatched junction bases numbered 7, after V lost 5 bases and J lost 4 bases. The CDR3 is 14 amino acids. The CDR3 nucleotides are TGTGCCAGCAGCCTTGGGACAGTACTCTATGGCTACACCTTC. It is translated as CASSLGTVLYGYTF.

The chain has TRBV30 and TRBJ1-1, with unresolved D. The V end lost 2 bases, the J end lost 13 bases, and 5 bases lay between the germline ends. This CDR3 spans 8 amino acids. Germline V lookup: CDR1 GTSNPN, CDR2 SVGIG (reference sequence). The CDR3 region has the DNA TGTGCCTGGAGTTATGGTTTCTTT. Its translation: CAWSYGFF.

This clonotype was counted at least ten times. The CDR3 region has the DNA TGTGCCAGCCCGCGGAACACTGAAGCTTTCTTT. Translated, it gives CASPRNTEAFF. V gene TRBV7-9 combines with J gene TRBJ1-1; D unclear. V lost 8 bases, J lost 1 base, and 5 bases lay in between. The CDR3 contains 11 residues. Germline CDR1 SEHNR, CDR2 FQNEAQ (reference sequence).

There are a few counts of this clonotype. CDR3 loop: CASSTRTGANVLTF. In DNA, the CDR3 is TGTGCCAGCAGTACCCGGACTGGGGCCAACGTCCTGACTTTC. V is TRBV2 and J is TRBJ2-6; D is uncertain. The V gene's germline CDR1 is SNHLY and CDR2 FYNNEI. The length of the CDR3 is 14 residues. Trimming took 5 bases from V and 2 from J, leaving 7 bases between them.

This clonotype was observed a few times. The V call is TRBV7-8, the J call TRBJ2-5; D is unclear. The CDR3 is 13 amino acids. The V gene's germline CDR1 is SGHVS and CDR2 FQNEAQ. V dropped 5 bases and J dropped 9 bases, with 16 bases sitting between them. DNA of the CDR3: TGTGCCAGCAGCCCATGGACCAGCGTGGCCCAGTACTTC. Its translation is CASSPWTSVAQYF.